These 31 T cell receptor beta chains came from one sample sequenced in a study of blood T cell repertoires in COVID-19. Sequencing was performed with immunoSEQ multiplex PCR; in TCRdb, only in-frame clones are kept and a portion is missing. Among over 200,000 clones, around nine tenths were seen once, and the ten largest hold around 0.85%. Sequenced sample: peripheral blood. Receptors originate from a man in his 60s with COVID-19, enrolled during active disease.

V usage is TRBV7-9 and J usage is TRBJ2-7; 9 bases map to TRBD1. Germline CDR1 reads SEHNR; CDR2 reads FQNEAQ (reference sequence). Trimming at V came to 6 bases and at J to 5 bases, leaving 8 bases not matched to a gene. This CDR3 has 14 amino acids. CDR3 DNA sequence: TGTGCCAGCAGTCGGCCCGGGACAGGGAACGAGCAGTACTTC. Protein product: CASSRPGTGNEQYF.

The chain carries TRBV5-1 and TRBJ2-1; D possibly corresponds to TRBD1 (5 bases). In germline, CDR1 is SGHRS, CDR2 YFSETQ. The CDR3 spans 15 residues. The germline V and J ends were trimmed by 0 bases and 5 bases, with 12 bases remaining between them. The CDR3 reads CASSLGTISNNEQFF. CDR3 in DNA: TGCGCCAGCAGCTTGGGGACAATATCTAACAATGAGCAGTTCTTC.

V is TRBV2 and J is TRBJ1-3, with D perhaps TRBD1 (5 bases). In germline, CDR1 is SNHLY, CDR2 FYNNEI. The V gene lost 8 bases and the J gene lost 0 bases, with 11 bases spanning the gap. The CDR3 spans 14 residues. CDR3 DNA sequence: TGTGCCAGCTTGACAGCGATCTCTGGAAACACCATATATTTT. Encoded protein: CASLTAISGNTIYF.

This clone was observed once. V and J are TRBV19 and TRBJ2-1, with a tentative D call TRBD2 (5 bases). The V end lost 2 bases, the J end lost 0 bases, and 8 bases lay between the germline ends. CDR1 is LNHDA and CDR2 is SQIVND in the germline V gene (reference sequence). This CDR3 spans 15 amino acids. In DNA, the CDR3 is TGTGCCAGTAGTATACTAGCAGCCTCCTACAATGAGCAGTTCTTC. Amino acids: CASSILAASYNEQFF.

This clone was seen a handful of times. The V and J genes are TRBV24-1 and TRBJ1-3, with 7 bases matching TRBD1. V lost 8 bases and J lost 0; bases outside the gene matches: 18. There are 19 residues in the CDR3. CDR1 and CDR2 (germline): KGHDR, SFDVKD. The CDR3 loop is CATTNPGTESHLSGNTIYF. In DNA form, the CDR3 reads TGTGCCACCACTAACCCCGGGACAGAGAGCCACCTCTCTGGAAACACCATATATTTT.

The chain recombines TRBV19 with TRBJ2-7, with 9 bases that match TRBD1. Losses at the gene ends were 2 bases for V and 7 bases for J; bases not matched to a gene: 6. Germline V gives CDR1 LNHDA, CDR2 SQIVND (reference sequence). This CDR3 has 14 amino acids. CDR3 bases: TGTGCCAGTAGTATAAGACAGGGGGTCGGGGAGCAGTACTTC. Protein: CASSIRQGVGEQYF.

This CDR3 reads CASSARRVNTEAFF. CDR3 coding DNA: TGTGCCAGCAGCGCCCGACGGGTGAACACTGAAGCTTTCTTT. The chain employs TRBV9 and TRBJ1-1; D unresolved. Germline V gene lookup returns CDR1 SGDLS and CDR2 YYNGEE. The CDR3 spans 14 residues. The germline V and J ends were trimmed by 3 bases and 0 bases, with 9 bases remaining between them.

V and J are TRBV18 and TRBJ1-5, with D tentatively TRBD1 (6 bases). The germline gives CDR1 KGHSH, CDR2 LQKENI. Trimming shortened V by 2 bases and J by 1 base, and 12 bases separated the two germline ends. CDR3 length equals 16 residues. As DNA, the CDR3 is TGTGCCAGCTCACCAGGGAGGGGGGCCAGCAATCAGCCCCAGCATTTT. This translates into CASSPGRGASNQPQHF.

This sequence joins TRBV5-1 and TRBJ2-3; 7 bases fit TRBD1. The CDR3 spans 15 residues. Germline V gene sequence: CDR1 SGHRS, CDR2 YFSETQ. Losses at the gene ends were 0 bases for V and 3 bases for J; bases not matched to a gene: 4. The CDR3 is CASSLAGGKTDTQYF. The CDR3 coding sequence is TGCGCCAGCAGCTTGGCAGGGGGTAAAACAGATACGCAGTATTTT. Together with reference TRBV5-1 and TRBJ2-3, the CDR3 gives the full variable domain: KAGVTQTPRYLIKTRGQQVTLSCSPISGHRSVSWYQQTPGQGLQFLFEYFSETQRNKGNFPGRFSGRQFSNSRSEMNVSTLELGDSALYLCASSLAGGKTDTQYFGPGTRLTVL.

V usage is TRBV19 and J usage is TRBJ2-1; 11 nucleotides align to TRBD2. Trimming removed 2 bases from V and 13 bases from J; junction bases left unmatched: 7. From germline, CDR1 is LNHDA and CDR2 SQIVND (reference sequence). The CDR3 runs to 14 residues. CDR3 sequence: CASSILAGGVNQFF. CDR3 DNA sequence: TGTGCCAGTAGTATACTAGCGGGAGGTGTAAACCAGTTCTTC.

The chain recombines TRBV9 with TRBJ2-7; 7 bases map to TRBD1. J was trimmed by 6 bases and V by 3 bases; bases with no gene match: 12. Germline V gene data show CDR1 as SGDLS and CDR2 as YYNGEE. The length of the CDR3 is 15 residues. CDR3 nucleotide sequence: TGTGCCAGCAGCGCCCGACAGGGTCAAGGGGTCGAGCAGTACTTC. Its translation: CASSARQGQGVEQYF.

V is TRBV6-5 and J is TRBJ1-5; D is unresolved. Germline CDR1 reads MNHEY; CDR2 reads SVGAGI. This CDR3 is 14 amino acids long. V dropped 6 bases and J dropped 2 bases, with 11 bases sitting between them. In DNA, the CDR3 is TGTGCCAGCAGCCCGGAGCTGGGCAATCAGCCCCAGCATTTT. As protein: CASSPELGNQPQHF.

The CDR3 region has the DNA TGCGCCAGCAGCCTCGGACAGGGGCTGGATAATTCACCCCTCCACTTT. Amino acids: CASSLGQGLDNSPLHF. This chain uses TRBV5-1 with TRBJ1-6, with 9 bases that match TRBD1. V lost 4 bases to trimming and J lost 5 bases; unmatched junction nucleotides: 7. Germline-derived CDR1 and CDR2 are SGHRS and YFSETQ. The CDR3 length is 16 residues.

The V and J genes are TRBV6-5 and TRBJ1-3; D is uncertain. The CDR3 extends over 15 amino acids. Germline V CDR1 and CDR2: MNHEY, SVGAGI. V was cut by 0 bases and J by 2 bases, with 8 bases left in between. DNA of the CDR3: TGTGCCAGCAGTTACTCACCCGGGGCTGGAAACACCATATATTTT. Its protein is CASSYSPGAGNTIYF.

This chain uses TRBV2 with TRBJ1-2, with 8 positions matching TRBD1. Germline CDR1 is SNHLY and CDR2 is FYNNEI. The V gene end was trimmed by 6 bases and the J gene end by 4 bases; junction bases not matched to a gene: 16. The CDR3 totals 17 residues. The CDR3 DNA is TGTGCCAGCAGCTACTCTCGGACAGGGAGTGGCAGCTATGGCTACACCTTC. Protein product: CASSYSRTGSGSYGYTF.

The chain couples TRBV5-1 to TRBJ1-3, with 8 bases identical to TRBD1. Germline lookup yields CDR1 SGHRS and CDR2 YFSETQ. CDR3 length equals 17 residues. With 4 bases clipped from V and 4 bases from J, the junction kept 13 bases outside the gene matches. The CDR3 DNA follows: TGCGCCAGCAGCGGCGGGACAGGAACGTTAGGAGGAAACACCATATATTTT. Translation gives CASSGGTGTLGGNTIYF. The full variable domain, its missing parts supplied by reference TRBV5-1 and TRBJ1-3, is KAGVTQTPRYLIKTRGQQVTLSCSPISGHRSVSWYQQTPGQGLQFLFEYFSETQRNKGNFPGRFSGRQFSNSRSEMNVSTLELGDSALYLCASSGGTGTLGGNTIYFGEGSWLTVV.

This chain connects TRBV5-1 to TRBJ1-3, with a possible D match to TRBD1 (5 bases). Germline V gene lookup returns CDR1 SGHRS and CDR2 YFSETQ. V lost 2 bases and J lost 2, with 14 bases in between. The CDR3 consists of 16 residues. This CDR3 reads CASSFQGRVAGNTIYF. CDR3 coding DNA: TGCGCCAGCAGCTTCCAGGGTCGGGTGGCTGGAAACACCATATATTTT.

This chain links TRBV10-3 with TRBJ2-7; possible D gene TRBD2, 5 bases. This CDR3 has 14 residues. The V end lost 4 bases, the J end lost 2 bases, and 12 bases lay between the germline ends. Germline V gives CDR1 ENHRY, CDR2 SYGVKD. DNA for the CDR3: TGTGCCATCAGTGTCGTCGGGGTTACCTACGAGCAGTACTTC. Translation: CAISVVGVTYEQYF.

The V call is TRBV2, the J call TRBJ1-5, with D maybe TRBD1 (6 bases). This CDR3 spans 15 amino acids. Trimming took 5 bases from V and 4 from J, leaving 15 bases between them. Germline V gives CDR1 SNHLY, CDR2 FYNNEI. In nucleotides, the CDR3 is TGTGCCAGCAGTTTCGATCAGGGGAATAATCAGCCCCAGCATTTT. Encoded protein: CASSFDQGNNQPQHF.

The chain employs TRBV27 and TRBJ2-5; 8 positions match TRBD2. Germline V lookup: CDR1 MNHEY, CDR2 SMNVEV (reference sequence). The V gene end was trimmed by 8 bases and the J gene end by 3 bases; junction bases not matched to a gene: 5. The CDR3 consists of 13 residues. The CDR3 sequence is CASAGLGEETQYF. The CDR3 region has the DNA TGTGCCAGCGCGGGACTAGGGGAAGAGACCCAGTACTTC.

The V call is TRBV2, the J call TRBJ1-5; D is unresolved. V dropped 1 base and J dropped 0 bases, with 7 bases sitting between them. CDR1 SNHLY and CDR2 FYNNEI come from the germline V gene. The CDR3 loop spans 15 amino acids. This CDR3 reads CASSEGQVSNQPQHF. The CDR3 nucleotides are TGTGCCAGCAGTGAAGGGCAGGTTAGCAATCAGCCCCAGCATTTT.

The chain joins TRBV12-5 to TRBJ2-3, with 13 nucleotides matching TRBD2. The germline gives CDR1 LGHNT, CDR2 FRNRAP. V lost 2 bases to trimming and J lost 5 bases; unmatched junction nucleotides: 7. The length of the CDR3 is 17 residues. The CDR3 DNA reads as TGTGCTAGTGGTTTGTTTCCCGGACTAGCGGGAGAAGATACGCAGTATTTT. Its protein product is CASGLFPGLAGEDTQYF. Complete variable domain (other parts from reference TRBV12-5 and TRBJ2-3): DARVTQTPRHKVTEMGQEVTMRCQPILGHNTVFWYRQTMMQGLELLAYFRNRAPLDDSGMPKDRFSAEMPDATLATLKIQPSEPRDSAVYFCASGLFPGLAGEDTQYFGPGTRLTVL.

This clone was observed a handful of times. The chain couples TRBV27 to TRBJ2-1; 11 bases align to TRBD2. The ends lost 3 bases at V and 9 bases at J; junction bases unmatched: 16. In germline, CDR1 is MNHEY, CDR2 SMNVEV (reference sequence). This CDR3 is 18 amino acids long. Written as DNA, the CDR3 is TGTGCCAGCAGTTTCAGGCTAGCGGGGGGACTCAGGGGTAGTGAGCAGTTCTTC. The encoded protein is CASSFRLAGGLRGSEQFF.

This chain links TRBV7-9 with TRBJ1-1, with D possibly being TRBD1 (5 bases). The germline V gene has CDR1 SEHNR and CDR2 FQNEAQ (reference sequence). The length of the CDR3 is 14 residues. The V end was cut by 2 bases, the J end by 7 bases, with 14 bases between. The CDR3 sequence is CASSLLSFRGEAFF. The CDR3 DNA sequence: TGTGCCAGCAGCTTATTATCGTTTAGGGGTGAAGCTTTCTTT.

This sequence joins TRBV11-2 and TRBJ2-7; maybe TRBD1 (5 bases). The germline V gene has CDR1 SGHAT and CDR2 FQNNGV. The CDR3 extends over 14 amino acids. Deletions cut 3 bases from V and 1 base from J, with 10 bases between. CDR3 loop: CASSFDSYSYEQYF. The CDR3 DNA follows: TGTGCCAGCAGCTTCGACAGTTATTCCTACGAGCAGTACTTC.

The CDR3 region has the DNA TGTGCCAGCAGCGGGACTAGCGGCTACAATGAGCAGTTCTTC. Residues: CASSGTSGYNEQFF. The V and J genes are TRBV7-2 and TRBJ2-1, with TRBD2 identical over 11 bases. The CDR3 covers 14 residues. Trimming removed 5 bases from V and 3 bases from J; junction bases left unmatched: 0. Germline V gives CDR1 SGHTA, CDR2 FQGNSA.

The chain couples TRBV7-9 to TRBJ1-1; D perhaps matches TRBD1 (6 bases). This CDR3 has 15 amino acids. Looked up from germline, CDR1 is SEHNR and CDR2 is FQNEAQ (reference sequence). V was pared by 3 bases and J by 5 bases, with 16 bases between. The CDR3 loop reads CASSFVQGPKTEAFF. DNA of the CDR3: TGTGCCAGCAGCTTTGTTCAGGGGCCCAAGACTGAAGCTTTCTTT.

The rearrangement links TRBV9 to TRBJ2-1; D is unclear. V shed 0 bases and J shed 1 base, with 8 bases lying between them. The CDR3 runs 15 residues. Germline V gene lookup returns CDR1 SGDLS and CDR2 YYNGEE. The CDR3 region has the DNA TGTGCCAGCAGCGTAGACGGTCCATCCTACAATGAGCAGTTCTTC. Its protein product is CASSVDGPSYNEQFF.

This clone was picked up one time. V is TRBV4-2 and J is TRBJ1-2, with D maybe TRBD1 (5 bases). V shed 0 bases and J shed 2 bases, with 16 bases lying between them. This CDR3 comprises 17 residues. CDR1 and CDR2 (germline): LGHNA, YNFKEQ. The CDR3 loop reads CASSQDITGVGNYGYTF. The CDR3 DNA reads TGTGCCAGCAGCCAAGATATAACGGGGGTTGGGAACTATGGCTACACCTTC.

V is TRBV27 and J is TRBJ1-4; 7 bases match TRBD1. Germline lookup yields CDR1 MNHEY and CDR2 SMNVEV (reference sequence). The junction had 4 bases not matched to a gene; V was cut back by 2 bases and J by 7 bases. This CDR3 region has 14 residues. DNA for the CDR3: TGTGCCAGCAGTTTAAACAGGGGCTTTGAAAAACTGTTTTTT. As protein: CASSLNRGFEKLFF.

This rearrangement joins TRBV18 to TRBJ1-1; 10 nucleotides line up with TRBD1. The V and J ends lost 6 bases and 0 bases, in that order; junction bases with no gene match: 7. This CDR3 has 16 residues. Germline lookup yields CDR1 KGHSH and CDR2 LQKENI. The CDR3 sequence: CASSQTGGPLNTEAFF. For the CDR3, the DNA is TGTGCCAGCTCGCAGACAGGGGGCCCCTTGAACACTGAAGCTTTCTTT.